These 27 T cell receptor beta chains share one sample of origin, sequenced in a study of shared clonotypes between healthy human individuals. The table came from immunoSEQ multiplex PCR; TCRdb's copy has only in-frame clones and leaves some out. This sample has millions of clones, with around 96% found just once. CD8 cells classed as naive were CD45RO-negative and positively selected for CCR7, excluding terminally differentiated effector memory CD45RA+ cells. Sequencing was performed on naive CD8+ T cells sorted from blood. Every receptor here comes from a young man in good health.

The chain recombines TRBV29-1 with TRBJ1-4; unclear D gene. Per germline, CDR1 SQVTM and CDR2 ANQGSEA. V lost 4 bases and J lost 4, with 10 bases in between. CDR3 length: 13 residues. In nucleotides, the CDR3 is TGCAGCGTTGTGTTCTCCCATAATGAAAAACTGTTTTTT. Its translation: CSVVFSHNEKLFF. Together with reference TRBV29-1 and TRBJ1-4, the CDR3 gives the full variable domain: SAVISQKPSRDICQRGTSLTIQCQVDSQVTMMFWYRQQPGQSLTLIATANQGSEATYESGFVIDKFPISRPNLTFSTLTVSNMSPEDSSIYLCSVVFSHNEKLFFGSGTQLSVL.

This chain connects TRBV9 to TRBJ2-3; tentatively, D is TRBD1 or TRBD2 (6 bases each). The length of the CDR3 is 17 residues. Germline V CDR1 and CDR2: SGDLS, YYNGEE. V lost 4 bases and J lost 6, with 24 bases in between. CDR3 coding DNA: TGTGCCAGCAGCCCCACGGGGGCGGCCGGAGCCGCGGATACGCAGTATTTT. Translating gives CASSPTGAAGAADTQYF.

Regarding this clone: A junction boundary mismatches the germline segment, possibly from a read error. Other DNA sequences from this sample encode an identical CDR3 as well. The chain carries TRBV10-3 and TRBJ1-1; 10 bases align to TRBD1. This CDR3 is built from 15 residues. Germline CDR1 ENHRY, CDR2 SYGVKD. In DNA form, the CDR3 reads TGTGCCATCAGTGATCCCGGACAGGGGGGCACTGAAGCTTTTTTT. This translates into CAISDPGQGGTEAFF.

V is TRBV10-2 and J is TRBJ1-2, with D maybe TRBD1 (6 bases). Trimming cost V 8 bases and J 4 bases, with 8 bases left between them. CDR3 length equals 11 residues. In germline, CDR1 is WSHSY, CDR2 SAAADI. This chain's CDR3 is CASSQGYGYTF. CDR3 nucleotides: TGCGCCAGCTCACAGGGCTATGGCTACACCTTC.

On this clone itself: This sample also contains other DNA sequences that code for the same CDR3. V gene TRBV27 combines with J gene TRBJ1-2; D possibly corresponds to TRBD1 (6 bases). Germline V lookup: CDR1 MNHEY, CDR2 SMNVEV (reference sequence). V dropped 2 bases and J dropped 3 bases, with 10 bases sitting between them. The CDR3 is 14 amino acids. The CDR3 protein is CASSLTGGDYGYTF. The DNA for the CDR3 is TGTGCCAGCAGTTTAACGGGGGGCGACTATGGCTACACCTTC.

The chain links TRBV2 to TRBJ1-2; D unresolved. The CDR3 covers 13 residues. Trimming shortened V by 3 bases and J by 4 bases, and 9 bases separated the two germline ends. Germline values: CDR1 SNHLY, CDR2 FYNNEI. This CDR3 is CASSDGAFYGYTF. CDR3 nucleotide sequence: TGTGCCAGCAGTGATGGAGCGTTCTATGGCTACACCTTC.

V gene TRBV7-9 combines with J gene TRBJ2-1; 12 bases align to TRBD2. Unmatched junction bases numbered 5, after V lost 5 bases and J lost 6 bases. This CDR3 contains 15 residues. CDR1 and CDR2 (germline): SEHNR, FQNEAQ (reference sequence). This chain's CDR3 is CASSDWGLAGNEQFF. The DNA of the CDR3 is TGTGCCAGCAGCGATTGGGGACTAGCGGGCAATGAGCAGTTCTTC.

The V call is TRBV28, the J call TRBJ2-2; no firm D call. V was cut by 2 bases and J by 4 bases, with 14 bases left in between. CDR1 and CDR2 (germline): MDHEN, SYDVKM. The CDR3 has 16 residues. CDR3 nucleotides: TGTGCCAGCAGTTTACTCCGTGACGGCTTCACCGGGGAGCTGTTTTTT. It codes for CASSLLRDGFTGELFF.

CDR3 DNA: TGTGCCTGGAGTCACGGACAGGGTTTGCAGGGTGAGCAGTTCTTC. Protein product: CAWSHGQGLQGEQFF. The genes are TRBV30 and TRBJ2-1; 8 nucleotides agree with TRBD1. V lost 2 bases to trimming and J lost 9 bases; unmatched junction nucleotides: 12. From germline, CDR1 is GTSNPN and CDR2 SVGIG (reference sequence). The CDR3 length is 15 residues.

This clone showed up just once. This specimen includes other DNA sequences encoding the same CDR3. The chain links TRBV4-1 to TRBJ1-4, with a tentative D call TRBD1 (5 bases). The CDR3 is made up of 14 amino acids. V lost 4 bases and J 1 base, leaving 7 bases between the germline ends. The germline V gene encodes CDR1 MGHRA and CDR2 YSYEKL. The CDR3, as DNA: TGCGCCAGCAGCCCGACAGAAACTAATGAAAAACTGTTTTTT. Translation: CASSPTETNEKLFF.

In this sample, this clone turned up once. The rearrangement links TRBV5-1 to TRBJ2-7; possible D gene TRBD1, 6 bases. The germline gives CDR1 SGHRS, CDR2 YFSETQ. The length of the CDR3 is 13 residues. The V end lost 3 bases, the J end lost 6 bases, and 13 bases lay between the germline ends. CDR3 DNA: TGCGCCAGCAGCTCGGACAGCCCCCTCGAGCAGTACTTC. Its protein is CASSSDSPLEQYF.

V is TRBV19 and J is TRBJ1-2, with D hard to call. Looked up from germline, CDR1 is LNHDA and CDR2 is SQIVND (reference sequence). The CDR3 totals 14 residues. Trimming stripped 4 bases from V and 7 bases from J, with 16 bases between. The CDR3 loop is CASSSRTDVPGYTF. The CDR3 coding sequence is TGTGCCAGTAGTAGCCGGACCGACGTCCCTGGCTACACCTTC.

Concerning this clone: The sample carries other DNA sequences with the same CDR3. This chain uses TRBV27 with TRBJ2-7; D is possibly TRBD2 (5 bases). The CDR3 extends over 13 amino acids. Trimming stripped 6 bases from V and 2 bases from J, with 11 bases between. Looked up from germline, CDR1 is MNHEY and CDR2 is SMNVEV (reference sequence). In nucleotides, the CDR3 is TGTGCCAGCAGCCCCGGACTCACCTACGAGCAGTACTTC. It is translated as CASSPGLTYEQYF.

Turning to this clone: Its ends do not fully match the called genes, so a read error is possible. The CDR3 nucleotides read TGCGCCAGCAGCCAAGATACTCCAGCGGGAGGGCTTTACGAGCAGTACTTC. Protein sequence: CASSQDTPAGGLYEQYF. The rearrangement joins TRBV7-9 to TRBJ2-7, with 10 bases identical to TRBD2. The CDR3 contains 17 residues. From germline, CDR1 is SEHNR and CDR2 FQNEAQ (reference sequence).

This rearrangement joins TRBV25-1 to TRBJ2-1; D is possibly TRBD1 (5 bases). The ends were cut back, 2 bases at V and 10 bases at J, with 21 bases in the middle. There are 16 residues in the CDR3. Per the germline V gene, CDR1 is MGHDK and CDR2 is SYGVNS. CDR3: CASSESPWGREAEQFF. In DNA, the CDR3 is TGTGCCAGCAGTGAAAGTCCCTGGGGCAGAGAGGCCGAGCAGTTCTTC.

The gene calls are TRBV7-9 and TRBJ1-2, with D hard to call. Germline lookup yields CDR1 SEHNR and CDR2 FQNEAQ (reference sequence). V lost 5 bases, J lost 2 bases, and 18 bases lay in between. The CDR3 consists of 16 residues. CDR3 in DNA: TGTGCCAGCAGCCCCCTCAAGGACTCCCGAAACTATGGCTACACCTTC. This translates into CASSPLKDSRNYGYTF.

V is TRBV11-1 and J is TRBJ2-3, with D maybe TRBD1 (6 bases). Trimming took off 3 bases at V and 0 bases at J, with 10 bases between the two ends. The CDR3 is 15 residues long. The germline V gene has CDR1 SGHAT and CDR2 FQDESV (reference sequence). The CDR3 spells CASSFGTSSTDTQYF. The CDR3 DNA reads as TGTGCCAGCAGCTTTGGGACATCTAGCACAGATACGCAGTATTTT.

This chain uses TRBV5-1 with TRBJ2-3; 15 positions match TRBD2. This CDR3 contains 19 residues. Germline V gives CDR1 SGHRS, CDR2 YFSETQ. V gave up 6 bases and J gave up 5 bases; unmatched junction bases: 16. The CDR3 region has the DNA TGCGCCAGCATCTCTGGGGGCGGACTAGCGGGAGGGCCTGGAGATACGCAGTATTTT. This codes for CASISGGGLAGGPGDTQYF. Complete variable domain (other parts from reference TRBV5-1 and TRBJ2-3): KAGVTQTPRYLIKTRGQQVTLSCSPISGHRSVSWYQQTPGQGLQFLFEYFSETQRNKGNFPGRFSGRQFSNSRSEMNVSTLELGDSALYLCASISGGGLAGGPGDTQYFGPGTRLTVL.

V gene TRBV29-1 combines with J gene TRBJ2-7; TRBD2 might be the D (5 bases). CDR3 size: 13 residues. Per germline, CDR1 SQVTM and CDR2 ANQGSEA. Trimming took 4 bases from V and 4 from J, leaving 14 bases between them. The CDR3 here is CSVGAGLSYEQYF. The CDR3 DNA is TGCAGCGTTGGCGCAGGACTCAGTTACGAGCAGTACTTC.

The V and J genes are TRBV11-2 and TRBJ2-3; no firm D call. V was shortened by 3 bases and J by 0 bases, with 7 bases between the two germline ends. There are 14 residues in the CDR3. Germline V CDR1 and CDR2: SGHAT, FQNNGV. DNA for the CDR3: TGTGCCAGCAGCTTGAGCTTTAGCACAGATACGCAGTATTTT. It encodes CASSLSFSTDTQYF.

The V gene is TRBV6-6, the J gene TRBJ2-5; D remains unclear. The CDR3 sequence is 14 residues long. The germline V gene has CDR1 MNHNY and CDR2 SVGAGI (reference sequence). The V end lost 3 bases, the J end lost 4 bases, and 12 bases lay between the germline ends. The CDR3 DNA sequence: TGTGCCAGCAGTTATACCGACCTGGGAGAGACCCAGTACTTC. It specifies CASSYTDLGETQYF.

The rearrangement joins TRBV9 to TRBJ2-1; D may be TRBD1 (6 bases). The CDR3 is 13 amino acids. Trimming pared 2 bases from V and 8 bases from J, leaving 11 bases between. Germline lookup yields CDR1 SGDLS and CDR2 YYNGEE. The CDR3 DNA reads TGTGCCAGCAGCGTTTCAGGGGCGGATGAGCAGTTCTTC. It codes for CASSVSGADEQFF.

This clone was counted a single time. The V call is TRBV7-8, the J call TRBJ2-5; 13 bases map to TRBD2. Looked up from germline, CDR1 is SGHVS and CDR2 is FQNEAQ. The V gene end was trimmed by 5 bases and the J gene end by 3 bases; junction bases not matched to a gene: 9. The CDR3 runs 17 residues. CDR3 in DNA: TGTGCCAGCAGCCCAGCCGAAGGGACTAGCGGGAAAGAGACCCAGTACTTC. Its protein product is CASSPAEGTSGKETQYF. The full variable domain, completed using reference TRBV7-8 and TRBJ2-5, is GAGVSQSPRYKVAKRGQDVALRCDPISGHVSLFWYQQALGQGPEFLTYFQNEAQLDKSGLPSDRFFAERPEGSVSTLKIQRTQQEDSAVYLCASSPAEGTSGKETQYFGPGTRLLVL.

The genes are TRBV23-1 and TRBJ1-5; possible D gene TRBD1, 5 bases. TRBV23-1 is labeled an ORF, and its function is uncertain. Deletions cut 6 bases from V and 0 bases from J, with 12 bases between. The CDR3 consists of 15 residues. The CDR3 nucleotides read TGCGCCAGCAGCCCCGGGGGAGATAGCAATCAGCCCCAGCATTTT. Translating gives CASSPGGDSNQPQHF.

The chain recombines TRBV7-8 with TRBJ2-1, with TRBD2 matching 13 bases. CDR3 length: 18 residues. V trimming: 0 bases; J trimming: 4 bases; junction bases outside the gene matches: 6. The germline V gene has CDR1 SGHVS and CDR2 FQNEAQ. The CDR3 loop is CASSLALAGGEGYNEQFF. The CDR3 region has the DNA TGTGCCAGCAGCTTAGCACTAGCGGGAGGGGAGGGGTACAATGAGCAGTTCTTC.

The rearrangement links TRBV27 to TRBJ2-5; perhaps TRBD1 as D (6 bases). The V and J ends lost 5 bases and 1 base respectively, with 20 bases between them. CDR3 size: 17 residues. CDR1 MNHEY and CDR2 SMNVEV come from the germline V gene (reference sequence). The CDR3 DNA follows: TGTGCCAGCAGTCCCGTGGGGGTACAGGGCCTCCAAGAGACCCAGTACTTC. Its protein is CASSPVGVQGLQETQYF.

The V gene is TRBV27, the J gene TRBJ1-1; TRBD1 is a possible D gene (6 bases). CDR3 length: 13 amino acids. The ends were cut back, 2 bases at V and 7 bases at J, with 11 bases in the middle. Germline loops: CDR1 MNHEY, CDR2 SMNVEV (reference sequence). The CDR3 nucleotides read TGTGCCAGCAGTTTAGGACAGACTTTTGAAGCTTTCTTT. Translating gives CASSLGQTFEAFF.